These 13 T cell receptor beta chains were sequenced from one sample in a study of blood T cell repertoires in COVID-19. Profiled with immunoSEQ multiplex PCR; TCRdb holds only in-frame clones, not every one. The sample consists of 200,000 to 250,000 clones, roughly 83% of them appearing once. Input material: peripheral blood. All receptors derive from a woman aged 45 to 65 with acute or convalescent COVID-19.

A remark on this clone: Other DNA sequences in this sample translate to the same CDR3. V is TRBV10-3 and J is TRBJ1-1, with D perhaps TRBD1 (6 bases). The V gene lost 3 bases and the J gene lost 0 bases, with 8 bases spanning the gap. The CDR3 is 14 amino acids. Germline CDR1 and CDR2: ENHRY and SYGVKD. This CDR3 reads CAISDRGMNTEAFF. DNA of the CDR3: TGTGCCATCAGTGACAGGGGCATGAACACTGAAGCTTTCTTT.

CDR3: CASSVGLAGGANTGELFF. DNA of the CDR3: TGTGCCAGCAGTGTGGGACTAGCGGGGGGCGCGAACACCGGGGAGCTGTTTTTT. This chain uses TRBV6-1 with TRBJ2-2; 15 bases match TRBD2. There are 18 residues in the CDR3. J gave up 0 bases and V 4 bases, and 3 bases lay outside the gene matches. Per the germline V gene, CDR1 is MNHNS and CDR2 is SASEGT.

V and J are TRBV19 and TRBJ2-3, with 7 positions matching TRBD1. Trimming took 2 bases from V and 6 from J; bases not matched to a gene: 8. Germline values: CDR1 LNHDA, CDR2 SQIVND (reference sequence). CDR3 length equals 15 residues. The CDR3 loop is CASSIKAGGEDTQYF. The CDR3 region has the DNA TGTGCCAGTAGTATAAAGGCAGGGGGAGAGGATACGCAGTATTTT.

This chain links TRBV2 with TRBJ1-3; the D gene is possibly TRBD1 (5 bases). The CDR3 runs to 14 residues. In germline, CDR1 is SNHLY, CDR2 FYNNEI. The ends were cut back, 8 bases at V and 2 bases at J, with 13 bases in the middle. The CDR3: CASEQGATGNTIYF. As DNA, the CDR3 is TGTGCCAGCGAGCAGGGCGCAACTGGAAACACCATATATTTT. The complete variable domain, with remaining parts taken from reference TRBV2 and TRBJ1-3, reads EPEVTQTPSHQVTQMGQEVILRCVPISNHLYFYWYRQILGQKVEFLVSFYNNEISEKSEIFDDQFSVERPDGSNFTLKIRSTKLEDSAMYFCASEQGATGNTIYFGEGSWLTVV.

This clone was seen just once. The chain links TRBV7-8 to TRBJ1-1, with D tentatively TRBD1 (5 bases). V was pared by 0 bases and J by 3 bases, with 8 bases between. CDR1 and CDR2 (germline): SGHVS, FQNEAQ. The CDR3 contains 14 residues. The CDR3 spells CASSLAGADTEAFF. The CDR3 nucleotides read TGTGCCAGCAGCTTAGCAGGGGCTGACACTGAAGCTTTCTTT.

The rearrangement links TRBV7-2 to TRBJ1-5; tentatively, D is TRBD1 (6 bases). The CDR3 is 14 amino acids. Germline V lookup: CDR1 SGHTA, CDR2 FQGNSA. V was cut by 5 bases and J by 6 bases, with 14 bases left in between. CDR3 DNA: TGTGCCAGCAGCCCCCGGGGGGGGCGTCAGCCCCAGCATTTT. Its protein product is CASSPRGGRQPQHF.

J is TRBJ2-1 and V is TRBV2; 8 bases line up with TRBD1. The V segment lost 10 bases and the J segment 8 bases; nucleotides outside the gene matches: 1. The germline V gene has CDR1 SNHLY and CDR2 FYNNEI. The CDR3 runs 10 residues. CDR3 loop: CAKDRDEQFF. CDR3 DNA sequence: TGTGCCAAGGACAGGGATGAGCAGTTCTTC.

The sample holds a few counts of this clone. This sequence joins TRBV28 and TRBJ1-5; D unresolved. Germline V CDR1 and CDR2: MDHEN, SYDVKM. This CDR3 comprises 14 residues. V was pared by 7 bases and J by 2 bases, with 12 bases between. The CDR3 coding sequence is TGTGCCAGCACCGATCAAGTAGGCAATCAGCCCCAGCATTTT. This gives the protein CASTDQVGNQPQHF.

The gene calls are TRBV5-1 and TRBJ1-6, with 8 bases matching TRBD1. This CDR3 is 14 amino acids long. CDR1 and CDR2 (germline): SGHRS, YFSETQ. J lost 7 bases, V lost 4 bases, and 4 bases had no gene match. The CDR3 nucleotides read TGCGCCAGCAGCCTGGGACAGGAGAATTCACCCCTCCACTTT. Translating gives CASSLGQENSPLHF. Filled out from reference TRBV5-1 and TRBJ1-6, the complete variable domain reads KAGVTQTPRYLIKTRGQQVTLSCSPISGHRSVSWYQQTPGQGLQFLFEYFSETQRNKGNFPGRFSGRQFSNSRSEMNVSTLELGDSALYLCASSLGQENSPLHFGNGTRLTVT.

This clone was found once. The rearrangement links TRBV30 to TRBJ2-2; D possibly corresponds to TRBD1 (5 bases). This CDR3 region has 14 residues. Germline V gene data show CDR1 as GTSNPN and CDR2 as SVGIG (reference sequence). V was pared by 5 bases and J by 1 base, with 11 bases between. CDR3 protein: CAWESQGNTGELFF. CDR3 nucleotides: TGTGCCTGGGAAAGCCAGGGGAACACCGGGGAGCTGTTTTTT.

This sequence joins TRBV10-1 and TRBJ2-7, with D possibly TRBD1 on 6 matching bases. This CDR3 spans 12 amino acids. CDR1 and CDR2 from the germline V gene are WNHNN and SYGVQD (reference sequence). The V gene lost 11 bases and the J gene lost 4 bases, with 15 bases spanning the gap. CDR3 sequence (DNA): TGCGCCGGCAACAGGGATGGGTACGAGCAGTACTTC. Protein sequence: CAGNRDGYEQYF.

The V call is TRBV5-4, the J call TRBJ1-2; weak D call: TRBD1 (5 bases). Germline assignment: CDR1 SGHNT and CDR2 YYREEE (reference sequence). The CDR3 length is 15 residues. Trimming pared 6 bases from V and 4 bases from J, leaving 19 bases between. The CDR3 sequence is CASTPARDSGYGYTF. In nucleotides, the CDR3 is TGTGCCAGCACCCCTGCCAGGGATTCAGGCTATGGCTACACCTTC.

This chain links TRBV21-1 with TRBJ2-1; the table's D call, TRBD2, was not checked against the DNA. TRBV21-1 is a pseudogene segment. This CDR3 is 12 amino acids long. CDR3 protein: CASIDGTRFPVF. CDR3 nucleotide sequence: TGTGCCAGCATCGACGGGACTAGGTTTCCGGTCTTC.